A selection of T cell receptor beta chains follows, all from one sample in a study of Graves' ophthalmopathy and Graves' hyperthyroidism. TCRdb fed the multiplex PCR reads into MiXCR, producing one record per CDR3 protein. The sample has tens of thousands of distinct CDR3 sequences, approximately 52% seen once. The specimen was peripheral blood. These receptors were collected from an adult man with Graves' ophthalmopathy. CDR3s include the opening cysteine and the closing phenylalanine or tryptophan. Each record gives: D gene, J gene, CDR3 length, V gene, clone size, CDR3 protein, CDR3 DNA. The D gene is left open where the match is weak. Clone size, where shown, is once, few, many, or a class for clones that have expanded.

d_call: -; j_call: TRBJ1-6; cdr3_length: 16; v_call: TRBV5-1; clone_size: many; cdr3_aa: CASSPRTELGNSPLHF; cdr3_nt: TGCGCCAGCAGCCCGAGGACAGAGCTGGGGAATTCACCCCTCCACTTT
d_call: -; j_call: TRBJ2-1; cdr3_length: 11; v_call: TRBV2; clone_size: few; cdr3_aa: CASSVGYEQFF; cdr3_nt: TGTGCCAGCAGTGTGGGGTATGAGCAGTTCTTC
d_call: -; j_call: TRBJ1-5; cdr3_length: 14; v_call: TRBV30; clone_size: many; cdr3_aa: CAYALGNGNQPQHF; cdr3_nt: TGTGCCTACGCGTTGGGGAATGGCAATCAGCCCCAGCATTTT
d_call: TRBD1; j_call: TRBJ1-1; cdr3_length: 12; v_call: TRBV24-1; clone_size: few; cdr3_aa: CATSDPTGGAFF; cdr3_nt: TGTGCCACCAGTGATCCAACAGGGGGAGCTTTCTTT
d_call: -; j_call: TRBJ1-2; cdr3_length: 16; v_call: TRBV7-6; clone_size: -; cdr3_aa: CASSSYKGVGFYGYTF; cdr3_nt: TGTGCCAGCAGCTCTTACAAAGGGGTCGGCTTCTATGGCTACACCTTC
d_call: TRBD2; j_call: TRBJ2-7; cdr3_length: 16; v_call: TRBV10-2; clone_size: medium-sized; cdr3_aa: CASSEWGEGRSYEQYF; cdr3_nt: TGCGCCAGCAGTGAGTGGGGGGAGGGCCGGTCCTACGAGCAGTACTTC
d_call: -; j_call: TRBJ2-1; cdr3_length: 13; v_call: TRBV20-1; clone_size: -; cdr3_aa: CSASRDVYNEQFF; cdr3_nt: TGCAGTGCTAGCCGGGACGTATACAATGAGCAGTTCTTC
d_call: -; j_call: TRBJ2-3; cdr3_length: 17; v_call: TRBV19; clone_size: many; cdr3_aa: CASSIVGGVLSTDTQYF; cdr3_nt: TGTGCCAGTAGTATAGTTGGGGGTGTACTCAGCACAGATACGCAGTATTTT
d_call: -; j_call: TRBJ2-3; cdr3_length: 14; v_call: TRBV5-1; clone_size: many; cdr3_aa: CASTVGELHDTQYF; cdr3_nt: TGCGCCAGCACCGTCGGGGAACTACACGATACGCAGTATTTT
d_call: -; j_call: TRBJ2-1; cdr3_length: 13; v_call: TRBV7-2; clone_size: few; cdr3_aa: CASSPDSDNEQFF; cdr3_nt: TGTGCCAGCAGCCCCGACAGCGACAATGAGCAGTTCTTC
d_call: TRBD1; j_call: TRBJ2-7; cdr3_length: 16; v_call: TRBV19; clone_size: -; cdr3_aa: CASDPPLGQDSYERYF; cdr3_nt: TGTGCCAGTGACCCCCCCTTAGGACAGGACTCCTACGAGCGGTACTTC
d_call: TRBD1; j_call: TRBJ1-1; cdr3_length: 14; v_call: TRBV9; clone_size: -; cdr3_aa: CASSEGTGGPEAFF; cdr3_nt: TGTGCCAGCAGCGAGGGTACAGGGGGTCCTGAGGCTTTCTTT
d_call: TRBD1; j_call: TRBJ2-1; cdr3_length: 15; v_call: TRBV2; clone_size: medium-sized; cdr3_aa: CASRTGTGQSNEQFF; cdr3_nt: TGTGCCAGCAGGACCGGGACAGGGCAGAGCAATGAGCAGTTCTTC
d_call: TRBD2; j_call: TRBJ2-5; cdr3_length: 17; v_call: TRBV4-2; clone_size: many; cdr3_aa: CASSLSYGGGGQETQYF; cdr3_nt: TGTGCCAGCAGCCTGAGTTATGGCGGGGGGGGCCAAGAGACCCAGTACTTC
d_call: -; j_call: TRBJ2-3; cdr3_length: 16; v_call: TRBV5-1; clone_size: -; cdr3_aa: CTSSLEGQTHTDTQYF; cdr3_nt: TGCACCAGCAGCTTGGAGGGACAGACCCACACAGATACGCAGTATTTT
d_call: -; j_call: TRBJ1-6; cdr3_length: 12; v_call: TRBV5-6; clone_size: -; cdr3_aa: CASSRPGSPLHF; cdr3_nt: TGTGCCAGCAGTCGACCTGGGTCACCCCTCCACTTT
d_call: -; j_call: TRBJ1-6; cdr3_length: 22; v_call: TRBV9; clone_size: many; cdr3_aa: CASWTGDFKLPRRSSYNSPLHF; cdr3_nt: TGTGCCAGCTGGACTGGGGACTTCAAGCTCCCTCGACGGAGCTCCTATAATTCACCCCTCCACTTT